This T cell receptor (beta chain) derives from a study of blood T cell repertoires in COVID-19. For the study at large: Some COVID-19 samples were acute and others convalescent; all came from the United States, Italy and Spain. Sources were T cells, B-cell-depleted T cells, or PBMCs; the material itself was cDNA or gDNA.

The CDR3 loop spans 14 amino acids. Germline V gene sequence: CDR1 SGHTA, CDR2 FQGNSA. Per the authors' pipeline: Researchers report that nucleated cell counts were estimated from reference gene primer amplification. The table came from immunoSEQ multiplex PCR; TCRdb's copy has only in-frame clones and leaves some out. For V, J and clone size, that table is used; D and trimming come from the DNA. In the table there are 250,000 or so clones, about 89% of which are singletons. This rearrangement joins TRBV7-2 to TRBJ2-5; 8 bases are shared with TRBD1. The tail of the sequence fits TRBJ2-7 better, so the J call may be wrong. Sequenced sample: peripheral blood. The TCR was taken from a man aged 35 to 55 with active or convalescent COVID-19. DNA of the CDR3: TGTGCCAGCAGCCTTCCGGACAGGGTTCACGAGCAGTACTTC. Translating it yields CASSLPDRVHEQYF.